The TCR beta chain described here comes from a study of memory CD4+ T cells and cytomegalovirus serostatus. Trimming took 3 bases from V and 1 from J, leaving 8 bases between them. The CDR3 is made up of 14 amino acids. Germline CDR1 WSHSY, CDR2 SAAADI. Only in-frame clones appear in the TCRdb table, and some are missing; sequencing was by immunoSEQ multiplex PCR. The sample records about 44,000 clones, 75% to 85% being singletons. The sort gate was single viable CD3+CD4+CD8-CD45RO+ cells for memory CD4+ T cells. Total CD4+ T cells were enriched by CD4 positive selection. This rearrangement joins TRBV10-2 to TRBJ2-3, with D unresolved. The material sequenced was memory CD4+ T cells from blood. This receptor was identified in an adult in good health and CMV-seronegative. The CDR3, as DNA: TGCGCCAGCAGTGATGACGGACGCACAGATACGCAGTATTTT. Its translation: CASSDDGRTDTQYF.